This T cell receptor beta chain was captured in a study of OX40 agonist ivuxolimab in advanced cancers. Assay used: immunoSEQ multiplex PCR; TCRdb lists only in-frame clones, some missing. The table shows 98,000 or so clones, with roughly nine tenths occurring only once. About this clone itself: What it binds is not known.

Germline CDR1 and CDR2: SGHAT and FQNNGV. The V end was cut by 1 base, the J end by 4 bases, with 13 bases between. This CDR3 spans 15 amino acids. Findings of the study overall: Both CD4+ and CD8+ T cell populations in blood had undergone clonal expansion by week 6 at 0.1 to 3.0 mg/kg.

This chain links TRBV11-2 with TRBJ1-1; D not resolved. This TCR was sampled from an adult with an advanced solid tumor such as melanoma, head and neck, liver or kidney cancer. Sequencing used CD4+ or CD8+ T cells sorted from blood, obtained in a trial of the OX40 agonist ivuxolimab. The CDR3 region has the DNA TGTGCCAGCAGCTTAGTAAGCGGGAGTGGCACTGAAGCTTTCTTT. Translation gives CASSLVSGSGTEAFF.